Each of the 15 T cell receptor beta chains below was sequenced from the same sample in a study of post-analysis software for immune sequencing data. TCR beta libraries were prepared from cDNA with unique molecular identifiers. TCRdb processed the PCR reads anew with MiXCR; each CDR3 protein has one entry. The sample holds approximately 260,000 distinct CDR3 sequences, 35% to 45% seen once. Whole-study results and caveats: Controls had lower frequencies than patients of four or five TRBV segments, which included TRBV5-6, TRBV5-1 and TRBV20-1.

These receptors lack a known antigen. The sample consisted of blood. The receptors come from a girl aged 5 to 17 with multiple sclerosis.

This clonotype showed up just a few times. The V gene is TRBV11-2, the J gene TRBJ2-7, with D perhaps matching TRBD1 (5 bases). Per the germline V gene, CDR1 is SGHAT and CDR2 is FQNNGV. V lost 0 bases, J lost 2 bases, and 11 bases lay in between. The length of the CDR3 is 15 residues. The CDR3 nucleotides read TGTGCCAGCAGCTTAGATATAAACAGGCCCTACGAGCAGTACTTC. It yields the protein CASSLDINRPYEQYF.

This chain links TRBV12-3 or TRBV12-4 with TRBJ2-1; tentative D call: TRBD1 (6 bases). Between the trimmed V and J ends, which lost 6 bases and 7 bases, there was a span of 16 bases. There are 14 residues in the CDR3. Here the CDR3 DNA reads TGTGCCAGCAGGAACACAGGGAAGGGAAATGAGCAGTTCTTC. Residues: CASRNTGKGNEQFF.

This clonotype was seen ten or more times. The genes are TRBV7-3 and TRBJ2-3; perhaps TRBD2 as D (5 bases). Germline V CDR1 and CDR2: SGHTA, FQGTGA. The CDR3 loop spans 13 amino acids. V was trimmed by 5 bases and J by 1 base, leaving 7 bases between them. The CDR3 region is CASSRSGTDTQYF. The CDR3 DNA is TGTGCCAGCAGCCGTAGCGGCACAGATACGCAGTATTTT. The whole variable domain, remainder taken from reference TRBV7-3 and TRBJ2-3, is GAGVSQTPSNKVTEKGKYVELRCDPISGHTALYWYRQSLGQGPEFLIYFQGTGAADDSGLPNDRFFAVRPEGSVSTLKIQRTERGDSAVYLCASSRSGTDTQYFGPGTRLTVL.

Details on this clonotype: A much larger clone is a single base away; this may be a read error. This sequence joins TRBV7-9 and TRBJ2-1, with D perhaps matching TRBD1 (5 bases). Germline V gene sequence: CDR1 SEHNR, CDR2 FQNEAQ (reference sequence). This CDR3 has 12 amino acids. This chain's CDR3 is CAGSHRYNEQFF. The DNA for the CDR3 is TGTGCCGGCAGCCACAGGTACAATGAGCAGTTCTTC.

V gene TRBV10-3 combines with J gene TRBJ2-7, with 8 bases identical to TRBD1. J was trimmed by 5 bases and V by 2 bases; bases with no gene match: 5. CDR3 length: 14 residues. Germline V CDR1 and CDR2: ENHRY, SYGVKD. CDR3 sequence reads: CAISEKRQGNEQYF. Here the CDR3 DNA reads TGTGCCATCAGTGAGAAACGACAGGGGAACGAGCAGTACTTC.

The V call is TRBV20-1, the J call TRBJ2-7, with TRBD2 matching over 14 bases. The CDR3 runs 11 residues. Germline values: CDR1 DFQATT, CDR2 SNEGSKA (reference sequence). CDR3 residues: CIGLAGGEQYF. For the CDR3, the DNA is TGCATTGGACTAGCGGGAGGCGAGCAGTACTTC.

This clonotype was observed at least ten times. The V gene is TRBV9, the J gene TRBJ2-5, with 8 bases matching TRBD2. V was clipped by 3 bases and J by 3 bases; unmatched bases: 10. Germline V CDR1 and CDR2: SGDLS, YYNGEE. The CDR3 covers 16 residues. This chain's CDR3 is CASSALAGGQKETQYF. In nucleotides, the CDR3 is TGTGCCAGCAGCGCCCTTGCGGGGGGACAAAAAGAGACCCAGTACTTC.

The chain has TRBV7-2 and TRBJ2-7; 10 nucleotides match TRBD2. The germline V gene encodes CDR1 SGHTA and CDR2 FQGNSA. The CDR3 consists of 16 residues. The V segment lost 3 bases and the J segment 4 bases; nucleotides outside the gene matches: 9. This CDR3 reads CASSFGFEGLAYEQYF. The CDR3 DNA is TGTGCCAGCAGCTTCGGGTTTGAGGGACTAGCGTACGAGCAGTACTTC.

The rearrangement links TRBV20-1 to TRBJ2-2; TRBD2 matches at 7 bases. Trimming at V came to 3 bases and at J to 5 bases, leaving 12 bases not matched to a gene. The CDR3 is 16 amino acids. Germline V gene sequence: CDR1 DFQATT, CDR2 SNEGSKA (reference sequence). The CDR3 DNA sequence: TGCAGTGCTAGGGTCCAGGGCGGGGGTCGGACCGGGGAGCTGTTTTTT. It encodes CSARVQGGGRTGELFF.

This clonotype was detected ten times or more. V and J are TRBV5-1 and TRBJ2-1; D gene ambiguous. Trimming shortened V by 1 base and J by 0 bases, and 11 bases separated the two germline ends. CDR1 and CDR2 from the germline V gene are SGHRS and YFSETQ. This CDR3 has 16 amino acids. The CDR3 is CASSLKQPSSYNEQFF. The CDR3 DNA sequence: TGCGCCAGCAGCTTGAAGCAACCGAGCTCCTACAATGAGCAGTTCTTC.

This clonotype was counted only a few times. The junction departs from the called germline gene at one end, perhaps through a read error. The chain has TRBV9 and TRBJ2-1; no clear D gene. Germline CDR1 SGDLS, CDR2 YYNGEE. The CDR3 covers 18 residues. CDR3 nucleotide sequence: TGTGCCAGCAGTGTAGTAGTGGGCTTATCAAGCTCCTACAATGCGCAGTTCTTC. Protein product: CASSVVVGLSSSYNAQFF.

The sample holds many counts of this clonotype. V and J are TRBV5-1 and TRBJ2-1; D is ambiguous. Germline assignment: CDR1 SGHRS and CDR2 YFSETQ. The CDR3 is 14 amino acids. V shed 0 bases and J shed 7 bases, with 11 bases lying between them. The CDR3 DNA is TGCGCCAGCAGCTTGGCCTCACTGGGGAATGAGCAGTTCTTC. It yields the protein CASSLASLGNEQFF. Together with reference TRBV5-1 and TRBJ2-1, the CDR3 gives the full variable domain: KAGVTQTPRYLIKTRGQQVTLSCSPISGHRSVSWYQQTPGQGLQFLFEYFSETQRNKGNFPGRFSGRQFSNSRSEMNVSTLELGDSALYLCASSLASLGNEQFFGPGTRLTVL.

This clonotype has at least ten counts. J is TRBJ1-5 and V is TRBV6-1; D remains ambiguous. Germline V gene sequence: CDR1 MNHNS, CDR2 SASEGT. Trimming stripped 5 bases from V and 7 bases from J, with 6 bases between. CDR3 length: 11 residues. In DNA form, the CDR3 reads TGTGCCAGCAGTTCCAGGCAGCCCCAGCATTTT. This translates into CASSSRQPQHF.

Sample share makes this clonotype medium-sized. J is TRBJ2-5 and V is TRBV12-3 or TRBV12-4, with D possibly TRBD2 on 7 matching bases. The CDR3 covers 15 residues. The V and J ends lost 5 bases and 4 bases respectively, with 17 bases between them. In nucleotides, the CDR3 is TGTGCCAGCAGTCTTCGGGGGGCCTTGGGAGAGACCCAGTACTTC. It yields the protein CASSLRGALGETQYF.

This clonotype was picked up many times. This chain uses TRBV29-1 with TRBJ1-1; no firm D call. The V gene lost 1 base and the J gene lost 1 base, with 13 bases spanning the gap. The CDR3 runs 15 residues. In germline, CDR1 is SQVTM, CDR2 ANQGSEA. The CDR3 is CSVEGVDGKNTEAFF. CDR3 in DNA: TGCAGCGTTGAAGGAGTCGATGGGAAGAACACTGAAGCTTTCTTT.